The 18 T cell receptor beta chains given below trace back to one sample, sequenced in a study of cytomegalovirus exposure and HLA in healthy donors. PCR amplification relied on 60 Vbeta primers (plus 13 Jbeta primers). Assay: immunoSEQ multiplex PCR; the TCRdb copy retains only in-frame clones and omits some. The sample includes some 98,000 clones, 55% to 75% of them seen just once. Material for sequencing was PBMCs. The receptor source for this set is a man aged 50 or older in good health and CMV-seronegative.

This clone was seen a few times. The chain links TRBV7-3 to TRBJ2-2; 7 bases are a match to TRBD2. The J segment lost 4 bases and the V segment lost 4 bases, leaving 3 bases of the junction unmatched. CDR3 length: 14 amino acids. Germline-derived CDR1 and CDR2 are SGHTA and FQGTGA. CDR3: CASSSLARTGELFF. CDR3 nucleotides: TGTGCCAGCAGCTCACTAGCGCGCACCGGGGAGCTGTTTTTT.

Regarding this clone: This sample also contains other DNA sequences that code for the same CDR3. This chain links TRBV4-3 with TRBJ1-4; 7 nucleotides agree with TRBD1. The ends lost 2 bases at V and 6 bases at J; junction bases unmatched: 6. Germline-derived CDR1 and CDR2 are LGHNA and YSLEER. The CDR3 sequence is 15 residues long. CDR3 nucleotides: TGCGCCAGCAGCCAACAACGGCAGGGGGATGAAAAACTGTTTTTT. Its protein is CASSQQRQGDEKLFF.

This chain links TRBV6-1 with TRBJ2-1, with 8 bases that match TRBD2. Germline CDR1 is MNHNS and CDR2 is SASEGT. The CDR3 runs to 14 residues. The J segment lost 4 bases and the V segment lost 3 bases, leaving 2 bases of the junction unmatched. The CDR3 reads CASSEVAGYNEQFF. The DNA for the CDR3 is TGTGCCAGCAGTGAGGTAGCGGGGTACAATGAGCAGTTCTTC.

This chain joins TRBV25-1 and TRBJ2-1, with TRBD2 as a possible D gene (5 bases). CDR1 and CDR2 from the germline V gene are MGHDK and SYGVNS. Trimming removed 5 bases at V and 8 bases at J, with 16 bases between. CDR3 length: 14 amino acids. CDR3 nucleotides: TGTGCCAGCAGTAAATCAGCGGAAGACCATGAGCAGTTCTTC. This gives the protein CASSKSAEDHEQFF.

This sequence joins TRBV5-1 and TRBJ2-3; 11 bases line up with TRBD2. The germline V gene has CDR1 SGHRS and CDR2 YFSETQ. The CDR3 extends over 16 amino acids. V was clipped by 4 bases and J by 2 bases; unmatched bases: 6. CDR3 coding DNA: TGCGCCAGCAGCGGAGGGACTAGCGGAAACACAGATACGCAGTATTTT. It translates to CASSGGTSGNTDTQYF.

The chain joins TRBV7-9 to TRBJ2-7, with D possibly matching TRBD2 (5 bases). The germline V and J ends were trimmed by 7 bases and 2 bases, with 15 bases remaining between them. The CDR3 has 14 amino acids. CDR1 is SEHNR and CDR2 is FQNEAQ in the germline V gene (reference sequence). The CDR3 here is CASTSREKPYEQYF. CDR3 bases: TGTGCCAGCACCTCCCGGGAAAAACCCTACGAGCAGTACTTC.

The count of this clone is one. The chain recombines TRBV25-1 with TRBJ2-2; D is perhaps TRBD2 (6 bases). In germline, CDR1 is MGHDK, CDR2 SYGVNS. Deletions cut 1 base from V and 1 base from J, with 10 bases between. This CDR3 has 16 amino acids. The CDR3 sequence is CASSELRGRNTGELFF. CDR3 coding DNA: TGTGCCAGCAGTGAATTACGGGGGAGGAACACCGGGGAGCTGTTTTTT.

This clone was detected only once. The rearrangement links TRBV4-1 to TRBJ2-6; D perhaps matches TRBD1 (7 bases). Germline V gene sequence: CDR1 MGHRA, CDR2 YSYEKL. V lost 0 bases to trimming and J lost 3 bases, with 18 bases between them. The CDR3 contains 19 residues. CDR3 residues: CASSQDWGAGGFGANVLTF. CDR3 bases: TGCGCCAGCAGCCAAGATTGGGGCGCAGGGGGGTTTGGGGCCAACGTCCTGACTTTC.

This clone occurred a few times. The J gene is TRBJ1-3, the V gene TRBV2; possible D gene TRBD1, 6 bases. V was pared by 7 bases and J by 4 bases, with 11 bases between. This CDR3 contains 13 residues. The V gene's germline CDR1 is SNHLY and CDR2 FYNNEI. CDR3 DNA sequence: TGTGCCAGCACTCTACAGGGAGGAAACACCATATATTTT. Protein: CASTLQGGNTIYF. The full variable domain, completed using reference TRBV2 and TRBJ1-3, is EPEVTQTPSHQVTQMGQEVILRCVPISNHLYFYWYRQILGQKVEFLVSFYNNEISEKSEIFDDQFSVERPDGSNFTLKIRSTKLEDSAMYFCASTLQGGNTIYFGEGSWLTVV.

CDR3: CASSLAVDRGGEPQHF. As DNA, the CDR3 is TGTGCCAGCAGCTTGGCCGTTGACAGGGGAGGGGAGCCCCAGCATTTT. J is TRBJ1-5 and V is TRBV7-2; 8 positions agree with TRBD1. The CDR3 sequence is 16 residues long. The germline CDR1 and CDR2 sequences are SGHTA and FQGNSA. J lost 8 bases, V lost 3 bases, and 12 bases had no gene match.

The V and J genes are TRBV2 and TRBJ1-5; the D is unclear. This CDR3 has 13 residues. V was shortened by 7 bases and J by 2 bases, with 9 bases between the two germline ends. Germline values: CDR1 SNHLY, CDR2 FYNNEI. The CDR3 spells CASMRLGNQPQHF. Here the CDR3 DNA reads TGTGCCAGCATGAGACTGGGCAATCAGCCCCAGCATTTT.

The rearrangement joins TRBV13 to TRBJ2-7; D gene unclear. Looked up from germline, CDR1 is PRHDT and CDR2 is FYEKMQ (reference sequence). The CDR3 has 12 amino acids. V gave up 0 bases and J gave up 6 bases, with 6 bases separating them. The CDR3 sequence: CASSLGSSEQYF. Here the CDR3 DNA reads TGTGCCAGCAGCTTAGGTAGCAGCGAGCAGTACTTC.

The CDR3 DNA sequence: TGTGCCAGCAGTTCCGATCCCGCGGGTTCACCCCTCCACTTT. Its protein product is CASSSDPAGSPLHF. The rearrangement links TRBV27 to TRBJ1-6; D unclear. Germline V gives CDR1 MNHEY, CDR2 SMNVEV (reference sequence). The CDR3 extends over 14 amino acids. The V end was cut by 4 bases, the J end by 9 bases, with 13 bases between.

The chain carries TRBV2 and TRBJ2-3, with 10 bases lining up with TRBD2. This CDR3 spans 14 amino acids. CDR1 is SNHLY, CDR2 FYNNEI, per germline. CDR3 region: CGASGSTGTDTQYF. The CDR3 DNA reads as TGTGGGGCTAGCGGGAGTACCGGCACAGATACGCAGTATTTT.

V gene TRBV6-5 combines with J gene TRBJ2-5, with TRBD2 identical over 10 bases. V was pared by 0 bases and J by 2 bases, with 3 bases of the junction left unmatched. The CDR3 has 16 amino acids. CDR1 is MNHEY, CDR2 SVGAGI, per germline. CDR3 region: CASSYSSGGTQETQYF. Written as DNA, the CDR3 is TGTGCCAGCAGTTACTCTAGCGGGGGGACTCAAGAGACCCAGTACTTC.

The chain links TRBV28 to TRBJ1-1, with D tentatively TRBD1 (6 bases). The CDR3 spans 16 residues. In germline, CDR1 is MDHEN, CDR2 SYDVKM. V was clipped by 4 bases and J by 1 base, with 16 bases between them. The CDR3 sequence is CASSSIFRDKNTEAFF. The CDR3 coding sequence is TGTGCCAGCAGTTCCATTTTCCGGGACAAGAACACTGAAGCTTTCTTT.

The chain recombines TRBV6-6 with TRBJ1-1; possible D gene TRBD1, 5 bases. Deletions cut 5 bases from V and 4 bases from J, with 14 bases between. This CDR3 spans 14 amino acids. CDR1 MNHNY and CDR2 SVGAGI come from the germline V gene (reference sequence). This CDR3 reads CASSIQGVGTEAFF. The CDR3 coding sequence is TGTGCCAGCAGTATCCAGGGTGTAGGCACTGAAGCTTTCTTT.

The J gene is TRBJ2-7, the V gene TRBV29-1, with 8 bases fitting TRBD1. The V and J ends lost 6 bases and 0 bases, in that order; junction bases with no gene match: 10. Germline-derived CDR1 and CDR2 are SQVTM and ANQGSEA. This CDR3 has 15 amino acids. This chain's CDR3 is CSVGGQGIRSYEQYF. In DNA, the CDR3 is TGCAGCGTGGGAGGACAGGGCATACGCTCCTACGAGCAGTACTTC.